The sample holds many counts of the clone carrying this T cell receptor beta chain. This sample stems from a study of CD8 T cells in ankylosing spondylitis. Each CDR3 protein gets one entry after TCRdb re-called the 5' RACE reads with MiXCR. The repertoire holds 200,000 or so distinct CDR3 sequences, with 13% as singletons. Input material: blood, either unsorted or a sorted T cell fraction (not recorded which). This clonotype originated in a female donor with ankylosing spondylitis or in good health (not recorded which).

DNA for the CDR3: TGTGCCAGCAGCCAAGTCGCGGGGGGAGAAGAAAAACTGTTTTTT. Translation: CASSQVAGGEEKLFF. This chain uses TRBV4-2 with TRBJ1-4, with TRBD1 as a possible D gene (5 bases). With 1 base removed from V and 8 bases from J, the gap between germline ends came to 14 bases. CDR1 LGHNA and CDR2 YNFKEQ come from the germline V gene. The CDR3 has 15 residues.